Listed here are 24 T cell receptor beta chains from one sample, sequenced in a study of identical twins. TCRdb reprocessed the 5' RACE reads via MiXCR and lists one record per CDR3 protein. This sample has hundreds of thousands of distinct CDR3 sequences, with approximately 6% found just once. Sequencing input: naive T cells sorted from blood. These receptors originate from a man aged 18 to 29 in good health.

This clonotype was counted ten times or more. The chain joins TRBV6-5 to TRBJ2-4, with 9 bases lining up with TRBD2. V trimming: 3 bases; J trimming: 6 bases; junction bases outside the gene matches: 3. This CDR3 is built from 14 residues. Germline V CDR1 and CDR2: MNHEY, SVGAGI. CDR3: CASSYGREGNIQYF. CDR3 bases: TGTGCCAGCAGTTATGGGCGGGAGGGAAACATTCAGTACTTC.

This clonotype came up many times. The V gene is TRBV12-5, the J gene TRBJ1-5, with D hard to call. Germline V gene lookup returns CDR1 LGHNT and CDR2 FRNRAP. V was pared by 5 bases and J by 0 bases, with 14 bases between. This CDR3 has 16 amino acids. This CDR3 reads CASGDDQGISNQPQHF. The CDR3 DNA sequence: TGTGCTAGTGGTGATGACCAAGGGATTAGCAATCAGCCCCAGCATTTT.

This clonotype was recorded at least ten times. The rearrangement joins TRBV6-2 or TRBV6-3 to TRBJ2-1; D gene unclear. The CDR3 totals 13 residues. Germline V gives CDR1 MNHEY, CDR2 SVGEGT. Trimming pared 2 bases from V and 5 bases from J, leaving 7 bases between. CDR3 DNA: TGTGCCAGCAGTTACGCTCTTGACAATGAGCAGTTCTTC. Protein product: CASSYALDNEQFF.

This clonotype was observed many times. The genes are TRBV20-1 and TRBJ2-1, with D possibly being TRBD1 (6 bases). The CDR3 has 14 residues. V was clipped by 6 bases and J by 4 bases, with 16 bases between them. CDR1 is DFQATT, CDR2 SNEGSKA, per germline (reference sequence). As DNA, the CDR3 is TGCAGTGCGCTACAGGGACCGTATTACAATGAGCAGTTCTTC. Translated: CSALQGPYYNEQFF.

The sample holds one count of this clonotype. V and J are TRBV4-3 and TRBJ2-3; a possible D gene is TRBD2 (6 bases). The CDR3 is 15 residues long. The V end was cut by 4 bases, the J end by 0 bases, with 11 bases between. Germline loops: CDR1 LGHNA, CDR2 YSLEER. The CDR3 nucleotides read TGCGCCAGCAGCCCACTAGCAGAGAGCACAGATACGCAGTATTTT. It specifies CASSPLAESTDTQYF.

This clonotype was seen many times. This rearrangement joins TRBV4-1 to TRBJ2-3; 13 bases map to TRBD2. V trimming: 1 base; J trimming: 5 bases; junction bases outside the gene matches: 3. Per germline, CDR1 MGHRA and CDR2 YSYEKL. This CDR3 is built from 16 residues. CDR3 residues: CASSQGTSGSGDTQYF. DNA for the CDR3: TGCGCCAGCAGCCAAGGGACTAGCGGGAGTGGAGATACGCAGTATTTT.

In its sample, this clonotype was seen a few times. The chain recombines TRBV6-5 with TRBJ2-5, with a tentative D call TRBD2 (6 bases). Germline lookup yields CDR1 MNHEY and CDR2 SVGAGI. CDR3 length: 15 residues. Trimming stripped 4 bases from V and 5 bases from J, with 17 bases between. The CDR3 nucleotides read TGTGCCAGCAGTTTAGCGGCCTCCCCGGGGGAGACCCAGTACTTC. The encoded protein is CASSLAASPGETQYF.

There are many counts of this clonotype. This rearrangement joins TRBV3-1 to TRBJ1-1; D is possibly TRBD1 (5 bases). Trimming left V 0 bases short and J 5 bases short, with 16 bases between. This CDR3 is built from 16 residues. The V gene's germline CDR1 is LGHDT and CDR2 YNNKEL (reference sequence). CDR3 sequence: CASSQEWHRLGTEAFF. The CDR3 DNA sequence: TGTGCCAGCAGCCAAGAATGGCACAGGTTGGGGACTGAAGCTTTCTTT.

This clonotype came up many times. V is TRBV13 and J is TRBJ2-2; no clear D gene. From germline, CDR1 is PRHDT and CDR2 FYEKMQ (reference sequence). The V and J ends lost 1 base and 5 bases respectively, with 14 bases between them. The CDR3 is made up of 16 amino acids. The CDR3 here is CASSLVVPHPTGELFF. The CDR3 nucleotides read TGTGCCAGCAGCTTAGTTGTCCCCCACCCGACCGGGGAGCTGTTTTTT.

In this sample, this clonotype turned up a few times. As DNA, the CDR3 is TGCGCCAGCAGCGTCCACAGGGTTTCCGGCACCGGGGAGCTGTTTTTT. This codes for CASSVHRVSGTGELFF. The chain couples TRBV4-3 to TRBJ2-2; D perhaps matches TRBD1 (6 bases). Germline V gene data show CDR1 as LGHNA and CDR2 as YSLEER. CDR3 length: 16 amino acids. V dropped 5 bases and J dropped 4 bases, with 17 bases sitting between them.

This sequence joins TRBV19 and TRBJ1-6, with TRBD1 matching over 8 bases. There are 13 residues in the CDR3. V lost 9 bases and J lost 7; bases outside the gene matches: 5. The germline V gene has CDR1 LNHDA and CDR2 SQIVND (reference sequence). The CDR3 reads CASADRGNSPLHF. The CDR3 nucleotides are TGTGCCAGCGCCGACAGGGGAAATTCACCCCTCCACTTT.

In its sample, this clonotype was seen many times. This chain uses TRBV10-3 with TRBJ1-5; D not certain. This CDR3 is built from 15 residues. CDR1 is ENHRY and CDR2 is SYGVKD in the germline V gene. Trimming took off 4 bases at V and 4 bases at J, with 14 bases between the two ends. CDR3 loop: CAISARADPNQPQHF. The DNA for the CDR3 is TGTGCCATCAGTGCCCGGGCCGACCCAAATCAGCCCCAGCATTTT.

This clonotype was observed a few times. The chain employs TRBV2 and TRBJ1-2, with D possibly being TRBD1 (5 bases). The CDR3 contains 14 residues. Germline loops: CDR1 SNHLY, CDR2 FYNNEI. Trimming took off 2 bases at V and 4 bases at J, with 11 bases between the two ends. CDR3 region: CASSETTDSYGYTF. The CDR3 DNA follows: TGTGCCAGCAGTGAAACAACCGACAGCTATGGCTACACCTTC.

V is TRBV5-1 and J is TRBJ2-4; D call uncertain. V dropped 1 base and J dropped 0 bases, with 11 bases sitting between them. The CDR3 covers 16 residues. Per germline, CDR1 SGHRS and CDR2 YFSETQ. CDR3 DNA: TGCGCCAGCAGCTTGCAAGAGAGTAGAGCCAAAAACATTCAGTACTTC. Its protein product is CASSLQESRAKNIQYF.

The chain couples TRBV11-2 to TRBJ2-2; tentative D call: TRBD1 (5 bases). This CDR3 region has 14 residues. Looked up from germline, CDR1 is SGHAT and CDR2 is FQNNGV. Trimming shortened V by 0 bases and J by 6 bases, and 8 bases separated the two germline ends. The CDR3 nucleotides read TGTGCCAGCAGCTTAGATGTAGGGGCCGGGGAGCTGTTTTTT. It codes for CASSLDVGAGELFF.

The table lists this clonotype with many counts. The J gene is TRBJ2-1, the V gene TRBV4-1, with D hard to call. The CDR3 has 16 amino acids. Germline CDR1 MGHRA, CDR2 YSYEKL. V was cut by 3 bases and J by 0 bases, with 12 bases left in between. CDR3 region: CASSQELESSYNEQFF. The CDR3 DNA sequence: TGCGCCAGCAGCCAGGAGCTAGAATCCTCCTACAATGAGCAGTTCTTC.

This clonotype was counted many times. The chain recombines TRBV20-1 with TRBJ2-5; tentative D call: TRBD2 (6 bases). Germline V gives CDR1 DFQATT, CDR2 SNEGSKA (reference sequence). The CDR3 contains 13 residues. The germline V and J ends were trimmed by 6 bases and 5 bases, with 16 bases remaining between them. In DNA form, the CDR3 reads TGCAGTGCAACCTTCGGGGCGGGGGAGACCCAGTACTTC. Its translation is CSATFGAGETQYF.

V usage is TRBV7-8 and J usage is TRBJ2-2; 8 bases agree with TRBD2. This CDR3 region has 13 residues. The trim removed 7 bases at V and 6 bases at J, leaving 4 bases unmatched. Germline V gene data show CDR1 as SGHVS and CDR2 as FQNEAQ. CDR3: CASTGGGSGELFF. Written as DNA, the CDR3 is TGTGCCAGCACCGGGGGGGGGTCCGGGGAGCTGTTTTTT.

V gene TRBV29-1 combines with J gene TRBJ2-5; 12 bases line up with TRBD1. V shed 6 bases and J 5 bases; nucleotides not matched to a gene: 4. CDR3 length: 13 residues. From germline, CDR1 is SQVTM and CDR2 ANQGSEA. The CDR3 coding sequence is TGCAGCGTGGGACAGGGGGCGCAGGAGACCCAGTACTTC. The encoded protein is CSVGQGAQETQYF.

In this sample, this clonotype turned up many times. The rearrangement links TRBV7-9 to TRBJ2-3; no reliable D call. V was clipped by 0 bases and J by 5 bases, with 6 bases between them. The length of the CDR3 is 13 residues. Germline assignment: CDR1 SEHNR and CDR2 FQNEAQ (reference sequence). This chain's CDR3 is CASSLALGDTQYF. CDR3 coding DNA: TGTGCCAGCAGCTTAGCGCTTGGAGATACGCAGTATTTT.

In its sample, this clonotype was seen many times. The CDR3 loop reads CSAADTEAFF. Here the CDR3 DNA reads TGCAGTGCCGCCGACACTGAAGCTTTCTTT. This rearrangement joins TRBV20-1 to TRBJ1-1, with no clear D. The V gene lost 6 bases and the J gene lost 3 bases, with 5 bases spanning the gap. The germline gives CDR1 DFQATT, CDR2 SNEGSKA (reference sequence). The CDR3 consists of 10 residues.

This clonotype appeared many times. The V call is TRBV3-1, the J call TRBJ1-1; tentatively, D is TRBD1 (6 bases). Deletions cut 2 bases from V and 1 base from J, with 8 bases between. Germline CDR1 and CDR2: LGHDT and YNNKEL (reference sequence). The CDR3 spans 14 residues. The CDR3 is CASSQRGGNTEAFF. CDR3 in DNA: TGTGCCAGCAGCCAACGAGGGGGGAACACTGAAGCTTTCTTT.

This clonotype was observed a handful of times. The V call is TRBV28, the J call TRBJ1-5, with 7 bases matching TRBD1. The CDR3 spans 15 residues. CDR1 is MDHEN, CDR2 SYDVKM, per germline. With 6 bases clipped from V and 1 base from J, the junction kept 6 bases outside the gene matches. The CDR3: CASREPTGSNQPQHF. CDR3 nucleotide sequence: TGTGCCAGCAGGGAACCGACAGGGAGCAATCAGCCCCAGCATTTT.

This clonotype was counted at least ten times. This chain uses TRBV7-9 with TRBJ2-7; unclear D gene. V lost 5 bases, J lost 2 bases, and 16 bases lay in between. Germline CDR1 reads SEHNR; CDR2 reads FQNEAQ (reference sequence). The CDR3 length is 15 residues. The CDR3 is CASSLGSSQTYEQYV. The CDR3 nucleotides are TGTGCCAGCAGCCTAGGGTCCTCGCAGACCTACGAGCAGTACGTC.